Detailed here is one TCR beta chain. UMI-tagged TRB cDNA libraries were built via 5' RACE. TCRdb reprocessed the 5' RACE reads and stores each CDR3 protein as one record, lacking DNA. This sample's table reports more than 45,000 distinct CDR3 sequences. The data are from a study of CXCR3-negative and CXCR3-positive naive CD8 T cells. The sequenced material came from naive CXCR3- CD8+ T cells from blood. This sample's subset: CD45RO-CCR7+CD27+CD95- naive CD8+ T cells lacking CXCR3 (TNR3-). The sequence derives from a human donor in good health. Some clones in this sample may be carry-over from other donors' samples.

The CDR3 reads CASSSTTQETQHF. The chain joins TRBV27 to TRBJ2-5. The CDR3 spans 13 residues. In germline, CDR1 is MNHEY, CDR2 SMNVEV (reference sequence).